The rows below give T cell receptor beta chains drawn from one sample of a study of blood T cell repertoires in COVID-19. TCRdb's copy holds only in-frame clones and misses some; the assay was immunoSEQ multiplex PCR. The sample carries 110,000 to 150,000 clones, more than 75% recorded once. Sequenced: PBMCs or T cells enriched from blood (not recorded which). The source of these receptors is a woman aged 45-60 years who had recovered from COVID-19. The CDR3 runs from the conserved cysteine through the conserved F or W. D genes are given only for firm matches.

d_gene	v_gene	j_gene	len	CDR3aa
TRBD2	TRBV6-5	TRBJ2-3	14	CASSPGLASDTQYF
TRBD1	TRBV18	TRBJ1-5	14	CASSEEQGYQPQHF
TRBD1	TRBV5-4	TRBJ2-7	15	CASRSGTGATYEQYF
TRBD1	TRBV25-1	TRBJ1-2	15	CASSEYGDRGYGYTF
.	TRBV19	TRBJ1-5	16	CASSITGGTGNQPQHF
.	TRBV7-2	TRBJ1-5	15	CASSLDSDRYQPQHF
.	TRBV24-1	TRBJ1-3	14	CATSDPGEGNTIYF
.	TRBV4-1	TRBJ2-1	17	CASSQDWNSNLYNEQFF
.	TRBV3-1/TRBV3-2	TRBJ2-1	14	CASSQLGSYNEQFF
TRBD2	TRBV29-1	TRBJ2-1	13	CSVGTTRAGEQFF
.	TRBV5-8	TRBJ1-5	15	CASSPGVRSNQPQHF
.	TRBV5-5	TRBJ1-2	14	CASSFAGVDYGYTF
.	TRBV9	TRBJ1-6	14	CASSATGDNSPLHF
.	TRBV3-1/TRBV3-2	TRBJ2-1	12	CASSYREGEQFF
TRBD2	TRBV29-1	TRBJ2-1	13	CSVEYGGGNEQFF
.	TRBV18	TRBJ1-4	14	CASSPEEPNEKLFF
TRBD2	TRBV5-6	TRBJ2-1	15	CASSPLAGSNNEQFF
TRBD2	TRBV15	TRBJ2-1	16	CATRGLAGGTYNEQFF
TRBD1	TRBV20-1	TRBJ1-2	11	CSGEGAYGYTF
TRBD1	TRBV11-2	TRBJ2-7	19	CASSPLNRQGTRRSYEQYF
.	TRBV27	TRBJ1-4	13	CATRWGANEKLFF
.	TRBV19	TRBJ2-3	13	CASSIEGTDTQYF